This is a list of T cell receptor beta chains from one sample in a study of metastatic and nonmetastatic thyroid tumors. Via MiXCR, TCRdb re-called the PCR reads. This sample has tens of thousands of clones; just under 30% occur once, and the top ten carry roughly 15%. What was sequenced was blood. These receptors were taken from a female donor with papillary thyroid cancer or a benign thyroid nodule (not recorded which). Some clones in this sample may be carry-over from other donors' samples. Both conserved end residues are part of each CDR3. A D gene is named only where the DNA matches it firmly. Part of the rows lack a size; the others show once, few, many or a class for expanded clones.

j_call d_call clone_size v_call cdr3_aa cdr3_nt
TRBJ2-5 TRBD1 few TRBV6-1 CAGGQGARETQYF TGTGCCGGCGGACAGGGGGCGAGGGAGACCCAGTACTTC
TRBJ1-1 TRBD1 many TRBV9 CASSTGTGSTEAFF TGTGCCAGCAGCACAGGGACAGGAAGCACTGAAGCTTTCTTT
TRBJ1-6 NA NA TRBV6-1 CASRGRVAGSPLHF TGTGCCAGCAGGGGCAGAGTTGCTGGGTCACCCCTCCACTTT
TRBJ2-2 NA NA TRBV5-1 CASSLDTGQSTGELFF TGCGCCAGCAGCTTGGACACGGGGCAGAGCACCGGGGAGCTGTTTTTT
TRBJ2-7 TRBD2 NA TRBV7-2 CASSFSSGSYEQYF TGTGCCAGCAGCTTCTCTAGCGGGAGCTACGAGCAGTACTTC
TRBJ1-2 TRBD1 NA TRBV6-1 CASVDRGRSGGYTF TGTGCCAGCGTTGACAGGGGGCGTTCGGGAGGCTACACCTTC
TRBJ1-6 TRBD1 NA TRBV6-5 CASSYSTGQPSPLHF TGTGCCAGCAGTTACTCTACGGGACAGCCATCACCCCTCCACTTT
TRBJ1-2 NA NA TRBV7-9 CASSPVRERNYGYTF TGTGCCAGCAGCCCAGTCAGGGAGAGAAACTATGGCTACACCTTC
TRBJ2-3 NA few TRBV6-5 CASSYGGGTDTQYF TGTGCCAGCAGTTACGGCGGGGGCACAGATACGCAGTATTTT
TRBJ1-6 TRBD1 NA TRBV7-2 CASTWTGASPLHF TGTGCCAGCACCTGGACAGGGGCCTCACCCCTCCACTTT
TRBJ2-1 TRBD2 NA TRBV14 CASSPRTSGRRNEQFF TGTGCCAGCAGCCCACGGACTAGCGGGAGGCGGAATGAGCAGTTCTTC
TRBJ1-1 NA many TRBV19 CASSIKGRGTEAFF TGTGCCAGTAGTATCAAGGGGAGGGGCACTGAAGCTTTCTTT
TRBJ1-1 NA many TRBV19 CASSIVGESGTEAFF TGTGCCAGTAGTATAGTGGGGGAATCGGGCACTGAAGCTTTCTTT
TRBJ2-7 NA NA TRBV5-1 CASSLWDGTRANEQYF TGCGCCAGCAGCTTATGGGACGGGACAAGGGCGAACGAGCAGTACTTC